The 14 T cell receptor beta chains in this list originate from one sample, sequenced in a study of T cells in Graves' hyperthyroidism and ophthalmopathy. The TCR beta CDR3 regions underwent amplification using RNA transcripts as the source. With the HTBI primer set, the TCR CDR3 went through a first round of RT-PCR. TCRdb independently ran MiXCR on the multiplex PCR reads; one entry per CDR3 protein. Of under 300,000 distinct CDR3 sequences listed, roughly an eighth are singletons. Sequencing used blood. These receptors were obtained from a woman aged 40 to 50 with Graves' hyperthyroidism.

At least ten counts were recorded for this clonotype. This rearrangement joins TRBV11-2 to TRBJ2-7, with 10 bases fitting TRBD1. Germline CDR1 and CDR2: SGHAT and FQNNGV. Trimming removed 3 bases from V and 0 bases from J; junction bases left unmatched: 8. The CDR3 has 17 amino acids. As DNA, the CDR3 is TGTGCCAGCAGCTTTAGGGACAGGGGACCTCTCTCCTACGAGCAGTACTTC. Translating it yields CASSFRDRGPLSYEQYF.

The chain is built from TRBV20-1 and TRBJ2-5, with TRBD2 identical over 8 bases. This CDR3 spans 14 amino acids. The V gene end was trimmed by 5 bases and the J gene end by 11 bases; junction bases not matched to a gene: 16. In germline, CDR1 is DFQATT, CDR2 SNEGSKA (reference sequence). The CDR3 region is CSALSGSIGGYQYF. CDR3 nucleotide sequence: TGCAGTGCTTTAAGCGGGAGTATTGGTGGATATCAGTACTTC.

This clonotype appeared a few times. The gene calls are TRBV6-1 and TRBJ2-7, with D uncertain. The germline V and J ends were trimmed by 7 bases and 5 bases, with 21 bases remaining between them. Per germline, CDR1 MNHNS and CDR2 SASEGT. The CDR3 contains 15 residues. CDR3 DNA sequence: TGTGCCAGCATGATCGGTCTCACCATACCCAACGAGCAGTACTTC. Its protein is CASMIGLTIPNEQYF.

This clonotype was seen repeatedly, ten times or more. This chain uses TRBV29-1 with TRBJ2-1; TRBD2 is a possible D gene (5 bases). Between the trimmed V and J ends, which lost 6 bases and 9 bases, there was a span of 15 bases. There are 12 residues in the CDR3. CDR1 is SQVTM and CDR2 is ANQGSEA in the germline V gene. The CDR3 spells CSVRAGPSEQFF. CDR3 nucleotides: TGCAGCGTGCGGGCGGGCCCTAGTGAGCAGTTCTTC.

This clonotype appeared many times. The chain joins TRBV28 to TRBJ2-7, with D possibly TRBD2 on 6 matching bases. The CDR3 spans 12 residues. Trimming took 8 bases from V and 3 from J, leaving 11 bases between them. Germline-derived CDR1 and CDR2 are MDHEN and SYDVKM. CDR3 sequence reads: CASARLVYEQYF. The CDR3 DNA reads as TGTGCCAGCGCCCGACTAGTCTACGAGCAGTACTTC.

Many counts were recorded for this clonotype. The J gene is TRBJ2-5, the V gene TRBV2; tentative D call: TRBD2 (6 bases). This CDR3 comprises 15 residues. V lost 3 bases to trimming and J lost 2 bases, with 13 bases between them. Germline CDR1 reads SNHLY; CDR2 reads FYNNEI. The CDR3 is CASSDLGRSQETQYF. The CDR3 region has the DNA TGTGCCAGCAGTGATCTAGGGAGGAGTCAAGAGACCCAGTACTTC.

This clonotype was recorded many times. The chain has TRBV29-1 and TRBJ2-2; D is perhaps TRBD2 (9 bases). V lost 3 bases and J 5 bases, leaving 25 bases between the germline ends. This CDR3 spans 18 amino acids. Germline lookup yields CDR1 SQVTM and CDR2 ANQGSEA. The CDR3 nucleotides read TGCAGCGTTGATTCGGCAGGGGGCGGGCTAGCGGGAACCGGGGAGCTGTTTTTT. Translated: CSVDSAGGGLAGTGELFF.

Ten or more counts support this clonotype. CDR3 in DNA: TGTGCCAGCAGCCTCGGGACATCGAACACTGAAGCTTTCTTT. Translation gives CASSLGTSNTEAFF. The rearrangement uses TRBV2 and TRBJ1-1, with D maybe TRBD1 (6 bases). V dropped 6 bases and J dropped 1 base, with 12 bases sitting between them. This CDR3 has 14 amino acids. Germline assignment: CDR1 SNHLY and CDR2 FYNNEI. The whole variable domain, filled in from reference TRBV2 and TRBJ1-1, reads EPEVTQTPSHQVTQMGQEVILRCVPISNHLYFYWYRQILGQKVEFLVSFYNNEISEKSEIFDDQFSVERPDGSNFTLKIRSTKLEDSAMYFCASSLGTSNTEAFFGQGTRLTVV.

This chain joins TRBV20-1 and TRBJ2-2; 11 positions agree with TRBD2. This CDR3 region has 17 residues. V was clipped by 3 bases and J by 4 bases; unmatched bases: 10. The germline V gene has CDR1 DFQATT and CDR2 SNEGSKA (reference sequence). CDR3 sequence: CSASPTSGSWSTGELFF. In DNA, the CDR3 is TGCAGTGCTAGTCCAACTAGCGGGAGTTGGAGCACCGGGGAGCTGTTTTTT.

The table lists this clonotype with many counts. Here the CDR3 reads CASDWTGNTGELFF. The CDR3 coding sequence is TGTGCCAGCGATTGGACAGGGAACACCGGGGAGCTGTTTTTT. V and J are TRBV28 and TRBJ2-2, with 7 positions matching TRBD1. CDR3 size: 14 residues. The germline V gene encodes CDR1 MDHEN and CDR2 SYDVKM. The V segment lost 8 bases and the J segment 1 base; nucleotides outside the gene matches: 4.

The CDR3 protein is CASSRPGQGIETQYF. The CDR3 DNA follows: TGTGCCAGCAGCCGCCCGGGACAGGGGATAGAGACCCAGTACTTC. This rearrangement joins TRBV6-2 or TRBV6-3 to TRBJ2-5; TRBD1 aligns across 10 bases. Losses at the gene ends were 6 bases for V and 4 bases for J; bases not matched to a gene: 8. The CDR3 is made up of 15 amino acids. The germline gives CDR1 MNHEY, CDR2 SVGEGT.

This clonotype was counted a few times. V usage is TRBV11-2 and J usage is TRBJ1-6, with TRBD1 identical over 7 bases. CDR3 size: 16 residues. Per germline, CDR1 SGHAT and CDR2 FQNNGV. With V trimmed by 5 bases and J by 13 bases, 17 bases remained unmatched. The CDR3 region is CASSRNSGTAKSPLHF. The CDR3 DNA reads TGTGCCAGCAGCCGTAACAGCGGGACAGCAAAGTCGCCCCTCCACTTT.

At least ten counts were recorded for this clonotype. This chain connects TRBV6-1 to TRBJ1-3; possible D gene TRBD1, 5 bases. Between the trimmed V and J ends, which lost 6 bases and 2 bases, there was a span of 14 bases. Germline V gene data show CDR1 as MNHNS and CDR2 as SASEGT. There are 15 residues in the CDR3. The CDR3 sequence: CASSSEQAAGNTIYF. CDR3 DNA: TGTGCCAGCAGCTCAGAACAGGCTGCTGGAAACACCATATATTTT.

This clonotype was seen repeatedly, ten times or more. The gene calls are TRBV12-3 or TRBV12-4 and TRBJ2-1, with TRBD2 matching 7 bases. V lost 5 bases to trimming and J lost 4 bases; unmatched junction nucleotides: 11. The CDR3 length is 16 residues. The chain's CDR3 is CASSQGGPGRYNEQFF. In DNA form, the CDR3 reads TGTGCCAGCAGTCAGGGAGGGCCCGGGAGGTACAATGAGCAGTTCTTC.